This T cell receptor (beta chain) originates from a study of chemoradiotherapy in HPV16-positive cancers. Study information: A couple of HPV16-positive patients' cells yielded candidate HPV-specific clones and common motifs.

The V gene lost 2 bases and the J gene lost 1 base, with 20 bases spanning the gap. CDR3 length equals 18 residues. Germline V gene lookup returns CDR1 LNHNV and CDR2 YYDKDF (reference sequence). Only in-frame clones appear in the TCRdb table, and some are missing; sequencing was by immunoSEQ multiplex PCR. Of 1,500 to 2,000 clones in the sample, approximately 69% are singletons; the top ten hold about 8.6%. Study outcomes and limitations: HPV-specific T cells were functionally defined from only two HPV16-positive patients. During treatment, candidate HPV-specific clones and E7-related motifs expanded in tumor.

The sample holds a few counts of this clone. No antigen is known for it. The sequence came from a human donor with HPV-associated anogenital cancer. Sample: tumor tissue, taken from a patient who underwent chemoradiotherapy. The chain recombines TRBV15 with TRBJ1-1, with D possibly being TRBD1 (5 bases). The CDR3 protein is CATSRLPGGVGPNTEAFF. The CDR3 DNA reads as TGTGCCACCAGCAGACTACCTGGAGGGGTAGGCCCGAACACTGAAGCTTTCTTT.